These 16 T cell receptor beta chains originate from one sample sequenced in a study of cytomegalovirus exposure and HLA in healthy donors (TCRdb year 2017). Libraries came from the immunoSEQ multiplex PCR assay. For the multiplex PCR, a mixture combining 60 forward primers for TCR Vbeta segments and 13 reverse primers for TCR Jbeta segments was used. The immuneACCESS repertoire file appears here via TCRdb, limited to in-frame rearrangements. These files lack a portion of the clones; in checked studies, under half of the deficit traces to unresolved V genes, and the cause of the others is not known. The sample records more than 250,000 clones, around 90% of which are singletons. The ten most abundant clones make up approximately 2% of the sample. Sequenced material: PBMCs. All receptors come from a woman under 30 in good health and CMV-seronegative.

This rearrangement joins TRBV7-9 to TRBJ1-1; TRBD1 might be the D (6 bases). Germline V gene lookup returns CDR1 SEHNR and CDR2 FQNEAQ (reference sequence). The CDR3 is 15 amino acids. The germline V and J ends were trimmed by 5 bases and 3 bases, with 16 bases remaining between them. CDR3: CASSLGAGADTEAFF. CDR3 DNA: TGTGCCAGCAGCCTTGGGGCGGGGGCGGACACTGAAGCTTTCTTT.

The chain combines TRBV6-5 with TRBJ1-2; D remains unclear. In germline, CDR1 is MNHEY, CDR2 SVGAGI. This CDR3 contains 12 residues. Between the trimmed V and J ends, which lost 10 bases and 4 bases, there was a span of 13 bases. CDR3 amino acids: CAIRQGTYGYTF. The CDR3 bases are TGTGCCATCCGACAAGGAACCTATGGCTACACCTTC.

The chain recombines TRBV5-1 with TRBJ2-5, with 9 bases fitting TRBD2. The V segment lost 1 base and the J segment 4 bases; nucleotides outside the gene matches: 8. The CDR3 has 16 amino acids. Germline CDR1 SGHRS, CDR2 YFSETQ. The CDR3 DNA follows: TGCGCCAGCAGCTTGATGGCGGGGGGGCGGGGAGAGACCCAGTACTTC. It encodes CASSLMAGGRGETQYF.

The chain links TRBV27 to TRBJ1-6, with 7 bases matching TRBD1. From germline, CDR1 is MNHEY and CDR2 SMNVEV (reference sequence). The CDR3 has 16 amino acids. The trim removed 5 bases at V and 7 bases at J, leaving 11 bases unmatched. The CDR3 region is CASSLRRQGPNSPLHF. In DNA form, the CDR3 reads TGTGCCAGCAGTCTGAGAAGACAGGGCCCGAATTCACCCCTCCACTTT.

The V gene is TRBV5-1, the J gene TRBJ1-6, with 9 bases lining up with TRBD1. This CDR3 spans 15 amino acids. Germline V gene data show CDR1 as SGHRS and CDR2 as YFSETQ. V gave up 3 bases and J gave up 7 bases; unmatched junction bases: 5. Here the CDR3 reads CASSSGTGQNSPLHF. CDR3 DNA sequence: TGCGCCAGCAGCTCCGGGACAGGGCAAAATTCACCCCTCCACTTT.

This chain connects TRBV29-1 to TRBJ2-1, with D unresolved. V lost 7 bases and J 3 bases, leaving 22 bases between the germline ends. This CDR3 spans 16 amino acids. Germline CDR1 is SQVTM and CDR2 is ANQGSEA. CDR3 in amino acids: CSGVVGSLVVYNEQFF. The CDR3 bases are TGCAGCGGTGTAGTGGGCAGCCTCGTTGTCTACAATGAGCAGTTCTTC.

The V and J genes are TRBV9 and TRBJ1-1; the D is unclear. The CDR3 totals 13 residues. Trimming took off 0 bases at V and 2 bases at J, with 5 bases between the two ends. Germline CDR1 is SGDLS and CDR2 is YYNGEE. This CDR3 is CASSVGDNTEAFF. As DNA, the CDR3 is TGTGCCAGCAGCGTAGGAGATAACACTGAAGCTTTCTTT.

This chain links TRBV27 with TRBJ2-3; 11 bases align to TRBD2. The CDR3 totals 15 residues. V was pared by 4 bases and J by 6 bases, with 6 bases of the junction left unmatched. Per the germline V gene, CDR1 is MNHEY and CDR2 is SMNVEV (reference sequence). For the CDR3, the DNA is TGTGCCAGCAGTTCCCCTAGCGGGGGGCCCGATACGCAGTATTTT. Amino acid sequence: CASSSPSGGPDTQYF.

This clone was seen only a few times. This chain joins TRBV6-5 and TRBJ1-4, with D perhaps matching TRBD1 (6 bases). Germline CDR1 reads MNHEY; CDR2 reads SVGAGI. Trimming shortened V by 6 bases and J by 7 bases, and 15 bases separated the two germline ends. This CDR3 comprises 14 residues. The CDR3 DNA reads TGTGCCAGCAGCCCTAGGGGGGGCGGTGAAAAACTGTTTTTT. Translating gives CASSPRGGGEKLFF.

In this sample, this clone turned up a few times. The V gene is TRBV9, the J gene TRBJ2-5, with 8 nucleotides matching TRBD2. V dropped 1 base and J dropped 5; count of bases not matched to a gene: 10. Germline CDR1 SGDLS, CDR2 YYNGEE. This CDR3 comprises 16 residues. The CDR3 loop reads CASSVLSAGDRETQYF. For the CDR3, the DNA is TGTGCCAGCAGCGTATTATCAGCGGGGGACCGGGAGACCCAGTACTTC.

The chain combines TRBV30 with TRBJ1-5, with 10 nucleotides matching TRBD1. Looked up from germline, CDR1 is GTSNPN and CDR2 is SVGIG (reference sequence). With V trimmed by 1 base and J by 6 bases, 9 bases remained unmatched. There are 16 residues in the CDR3. For the CDR3, the DNA is TGTGCCTGGAGTGCGTCGACAGGGGGCTTGGGTCAGCCCCAGCATTTT. Protein product: CAWSASTGGLGQPQHF.

The chain combines TRBV11-2 with TRBJ2-5; TRBD2 matches at 12 bases. The CDR3 is 16 residues long. Per the germline V gene, CDR1 is SGHAT and CDR2 is FQNNGV. The ends lost 5 bases at V and 5 bases at J; junction bases unmatched: 9. Written as DNA, the CDR3 is TGTGCCAGCAGCCCCCGACTAGCGGGGGCCTCGGAGACCCAGTACTTC. This gives the protein CASSPRLAGASETQYF.

This chain connects TRBV6-5 to TRBJ2-3; D ambiguous. The CDR3 covers 13 residues. The V end lost 2 bases, the J end lost 5 bases, and 8 bases lay between the germline ends. Germline V lookup: CDR1 MNHEY, CDR2 SVGAGI. CDR3 sequence reads: CASSYISRDTQYF. In DNA form, the CDR3 reads TGTGCCAGCAGTTACATCTCGAGAGATACGCAGTATTTT.

This clone was detected only once. The V and J genes are TRBV30 and TRBJ2-2, with a possible D match to TRBD1 (5 bases). V lost 3 bases and J 5 bases, leaving 13 bases between the germline ends. This CDR3 spans 14 amino acids. Germline-derived CDR1 and CDR2 are GTSNPN and SVGIG (reference sequence). In nucleotides, the CDR3 is TGTGCCTGGAGCCAAATAGGGGTTACCGGGGAGCTGTTTTTT. Its protein is CAWSQIGVTGELFF.

This rearrangement joins TRBV2 to TRBJ2-2, with D perhaps TRBD2 (6 bases). V was pared by 7 bases and J by 7 bases, with 19 bases between. Germline V CDR1 and CDR2: SNHLY, FYNNEI. CDR3 size: 15 residues. CDR3 DNA: TGTGCCAGCAAGCCGGGACTCCTTCAGAGCGGGGAGCTGTTTTTT. It yields the protein CASKPGLLQSGELFF. The full variable domain, its missing parts supplied by reference TRBV2 and TRBJ2-2, is EPEVTQTPSHQVTQMGQEVILRCVPISNHLYFYWYRQILGQKVEFLVSFYNNEISEKSEIFDDQFSVERPDGSNFTLKIRSTKLEDSAMYFCASKPGLLQSGELFFGEGSRLTVL.

V gene TRBV19 combines with J gene TRBJ2-1, with 7 nucleotides matching TRBD1. The length of the CDR3 is 15 residues. The ends lost 3 bases at V and 4 bases at J; junction bases unmatched: 6. Germline V gene lookup returns CDR1 LNHDA and CDR2 SQIVND (reference sequence). DNA for the CDR3: TGTGCCAGTAGTATTGGAGCAGGGGGATACAATGAGCAGTTCTTC. It translates to CASSIGAGGYNEQFF. Full variable domain (remainder filled in from reference TRBV19 and TRBJ2-1): DGGITQSPKYLFRKEGQNVTLSCEQNLNHDAMYWYRQDPGQGLRLIYYSQIVNDFQKGDIAEGYSVSREKKESFPLTVTSAQKNPTAFYLCASSIGAGGYNEQFFGPGTRLTVL.